Listed below are T cell receptor beta chains from one sample, sequenced in a study of cytomegalovirus exposure and HLA in healthy donors. Sequencing used immunoSEQ multiplex PCR; TCRdb keeps in-frame clones, though not all of them. The sample yields around 70,000 clones, just under 80% seen once. The sample consisted of PBMCs. These TCRs come from a woman aged 40 to 50 in good health and CMV-seropositive. CDR3s include the opening cysteine and the closing phenylalanine or tryptophan. Each record gives: J gene, V gene, clone size, D gene, CDR3 DNA, CDR3 protein. The D gene is left open where the match is weak. Clone size is shown for a subset of rows, as once, few, many or a class of expanded clone.

>TRBJ2-1|TRBV18|NA|NA
TGTGCCAGCTCACCACCTGCCCTGAGCTCCTACAATGAGCAGTTCTTC
CASSPPALSSYNEQFF
>TRBJ1-2|TRBV4-3|NA|TRBD1
TGCGCCAGCAGCCATCCAGGGGGCGGGGATGGCTACACCTTC
CASSHPGGGDGYTF
>TRBJ1-5|TRBV6-1|NA|NA
TGTGCCAGCAGTCCTTCCGGGACAAGTCAGCCCCAGCATTTT
CASSPSGTSQPQHF
>TRBJ2-7|TRBV29-1|NA|NA
TGCAGCGTTGAGGGACCGGGGGCGGGGGTCTACGAGCAGTACTTC
CSVEGPGAGVYEQYF
>TRBJ1-1|TRBV9|NA|TRBD1
TGTGCCAGCACCCGAAGACAGGGGTTTGATGAAGCTTTCTTT
CASTRRQGFDEAFF
>TRBJ2-7|TRBV11-2|NA|NA
TGTGCCAGCACCGGAGGGGAGAGGTCCTACGAGCAGTACTTC
CASTGGERSYEQYF
>TRBJ1-5|TRBV7-2|few|TRBD1
TGTGCCAGCAGCCCAGGGGGACTTAGCAATCAGCCCCAGCATTTT
CASSPGGLSNQPQHF
>TRBJ1-2|TRBV9|NA|NA
TGTGCCAGCAGCGAACTCTCCTATGGCTACACCTTC
CASSELSYGYTF
>TRBJ2-7|TRBV18|NA|NA
TGTGCCAGCTCACCACCGGTCCACAGGTTTTTCCACGAGCAGTACTTC
CASSPPVHRFFHEQYF
>TRBJ2-2|TRBV19|NA|NA
TGTGCCAGTAGTATCACAGGGTCGACCGGGGAGCTGTTTTTT
CASSITGSTGELFF
>TRBJ1-2|TRBV4-1|NA|TRBD1
TGCGCCAGCAGCTCCACAGGGGGCGTACAGTATGGCTACACCTTC
CASSSTGGVQYGYTF
>TRBJ2-5|TRBV20-1|NA|NA
TGCAGTGGGACACTCCAAGAGACCCAGTACTTC
CSGTLQETQYF
>TRBJ1-2|TRBV2|NA|TRBD1
TGTGCCAGCAGTGTTTTCCAGGGGGCGTCCTATGGCTACACCTTC
CASSVFQGASYGYTF
>TRBJ2-3|TRBV19|NA|NA
TGTGCCAGTGGCAGACAGTTCACAGATACGCAGTATTTT
CASGRQFTDTQYF
>TRBJ1-2|TRBV29-1|NA|TRBD1
TGCAGCGTTGGGCATCCGGGACAGGGGGCTGGCTACACCTTC
CSVGHPGQGAGYTF
>TRBJ2-7|TRBV7-8|NA|TRBD2
TGTGCCAGCAGCACGGAAGGACTAGCTGGCTATGCGTACGAGCAGTGCTTC
CASSTEGLAGYAYEQCF